Listed here are 30 T cell receptor beta chains from one sample, sequenced in a study of PD-1 blockade in mismatch repair-deficient tumors. The repertoire was sequenced with immunoSEQ multiplex PCR; TCRdb's copy has only in-frame clones and lacks some. This table holds 35,000 to 40,000 clones, 70% to 80% found once. The sample in question was peripheral blood, obtained 4 weeks after starting pembrolizumab. Receptors were obtained from an adult with mismatch repair-deficient cancer.

The chain joins TRBV5-4 to TRBJ1-2; perhaps TRBD1 as D (6 bases). In germline, CDR1 is SGHNT, CDR2 YYREEE (reference sequence). The V end lost 4 bases, the J end lost 3 bases, and 13 bases lay between the germline ends. The CDR3 length is 14 residues. The CDR3 protein is CASSHDRSYYGYTF. CDR3 DNA: TGTGCCAGCAGCCACGACAGGAGCTACTATGGCTACACCTTC.

This clone has only a few counts. An end of the junction does not agree with germline; a read error may underlie this. The rearrangement links TRBV19 to TRBJ2-7; no clear D gene. The CDR3 runs to 15 residues. Germline V CDR1 and CDR2: LNHDA, SQIVND (reference sequence). The CDR3 DNA follows: TGTGCCAGTAGTTTAGACGGAGTTAACTCCTACGAGCAGTACTTC. Its protein product is CASSLDGVNSYEQYF.

The genes are TRBV27 and TRBJ2-7; a possible D gene is TRBD2 (6 bases). The CDR3 runs to 14 residues. V was clipped by 3 bases and J by 4 bases, with 13 bases between them. The germline V gene has CDR1 MNHEY and CDR2 SMNVEV (reference sequence). CDR3 loop: CASSFGGTEYEQYF. CDR3 nucleotides: TGTGCCAGCAGTTTCGGCGGGACGGAATACGAGCAGTACTTC.

The chain recombines TRBV10-3 with TRBJ2-7; 7 nucleotides align to TRBD2. This CDR3 region has 14 residues. Germline CDR1 reads ENHRY; CDR2 reads SYGVKD. The V gene end was trimmed by 6 bases and the J gene end by 5 bases; junction bases not matched to a gene: 10. The CDR3 nucleotides are TGTGCCATCAGCGAACCGAGCGGGAAGAACGAGCAGTACTTC. Translating it yields CAISEPSGKNEQYF.

The chain uses TRBV7-9 and TRBJ2-3; 12 bases align to TRBD2. J lost 4 bases, V lost 3 bases, and 14 bases had no gene match. CDR1 is SEHNR, CDR2 FQNEAQ, per germline (reference sequence). This CDR3 is 19 amino acids long. The CDR3 loop reads CASSLDRVGLAGFADTQYF. CDR3 bases: TGTGCCAGCAGCTTGGACAGGGTCGGACTAGCGGGATTTGCAGATACGCAGTATTTT.

This chain connects TRBV4-2 to TRBJ2-7, with D possibly matching TRBD2 (5 bases). The CDR3 totals 13 residues. V shed 4 bases and J shed 0 bases, with 7 bases lying between them. Germline V gene data show CDR1 as LGHNA and CDR2 as YNFKEQ. The CDR3 here is CASSLGLSYEQYF. CDR3 DNA sequence: TGTGCCAGCAGCCTCGGACTCTCCTACGAGCAGTACTTC.

This clone was seen once. This sequence joins TRBV19 and TRBJ2-7; no firm D call. The V end was cut by 5 bases, the J end by 3 bases, with 11 bases between. The germline CDR1 and CDR2 sequences are LNHDA and SQIVND (reference sequence). CDR3 length equals 13 residues. The CDR3 nucleotides read TGTGCCAGTAGTGACAATGACGTCTACGAGCAGTACTTC. This gives the protein CASSDNDVYEQYF.

The gene calls are TRBV6-6 and TRBJ2-7; 9 bases agree with TRBD1. This CDR3 has 14 residues. The junction had 8 bases not matched to a gene; V was cut back by 7 bases and J by 4 bases. Germline V gene sequence: CDR1 MNHNY, CDR2 SVGAGI (reference sequence). For the CDR3, the DNA is TGTGCCAGCACCTACGGGACAGGGAAATACGAGCAGTACTTC. Residues: CASTYGTGKYEQYF.

The table lists this clone with a few counts. V usage is TRBV5-1 and J usage is TRBJ1-3; D is possibly TRBD1 (6 bases). There are 14 residues in the CDR3. Germline V CDR1 and CDR2: SGHRS, YFSETQ. V lost 5 bases and J lost 0, with 9 bases in between. The CDR3 loop reads CASRQGGSGNTIYF. CDR3 DNA sequence: TGCGCCAGCAGACAGGGAGGCTCTGGAAACACCATATATTTT.

V gene TRBV10-3 combines with J gene TRBJ2-7; 9 bases fit TRBD1. The germline V gene has CDR1 ENHRY and CDR2 SYGVKD. With 4 bases clipped from V and 7 bases from J, the junction kept 11 bases outside the gene matches. CDR3 length: 15 amino acids. CDR3 DNA: TGTGCCATCAGTGGACGGGACAGGGCTCTCCGGGAGCAGTACTTC. The encoded protein is CAISGRDRALREQYF.

This chain connects TRBV5-4 to TRBJ1-4; D call uncertain. This CDR3 comprises 13 residues. Trimming pared 4 bases from V and 5 bases from J, leaving 9 bases between. Germline lookup yields CDR1 SGHNT and CDR2 YYREEE (reference sequence). CDR3 amino acids: CASSGKSNEKLFF. The CDR3 DNA reads as TGTGCCAGCAGCGGGAAGTCGAATGAAAAACTGTTTTTT.

This chain uses TRBV1 with TRBJ2-3; TRBD2, as called in the table, went unchecked against the DNA. TRBV1 is given as a pseudogene. The CDR3 is 16 amino acids. The CDR3 DNA reads as TGCACCAGCAGCCTTGGACTAGCCCTTAGCACAGATACGCAGTATTTT. Translating gives CTSSLGLALSTDTQYF.

The chain recombines TRBV28 with TRBJ2-7; the D gene is possibly TRBD1 (6 bases). The germline V gene encodes CDR1 MDHEN and CDR2 SYDVKM. The CDR3 has 15 residues. V was trimmed by 5 bases and J by 4 bases, leaving 18 bases between them. The CDR3 DNA follows: TGTGCCAGCAGTGTTATGGGGACACGGTATTACGAGCAGTACTTC. Its protein is CASSVMGTRYYEQYF.

This clone was found a few times. The chain links TRBV10-1 to TRBJ1-1; the D is unclear. Between the trimmed V and J ends, which lost 0 bases and 2 bases, there was a span of 16 bases. Germline CDR1 reads WNHNN; CDR2 reads SYGVQD (reference sequence). The CDR3 is 17 residues long. The CDR3 here is CASSESIFGEYNTEAFF. The CDR3, as DNA: TGCGCCAGCAGTGAGTCGATTTTTGGGGAGTACAACACTGAAGCTTTCTTT.

V and J are TRBV19 and TRBJ2-7; the D is unclear. CDR3 length: 12 residues. CDR1 and CDR2 (germline): LNHDA, SQIVND (reference sequence). Trimming shortened V by 6 bases and J by 3 bases, and 9 bases separated the two germline ends. The CDR3 DNA reads as TGTGCCAGTAGCCCCACCGGCTACGAGCAGTACTTC. This codes for CASSPTGYEQYF.

V usage is TRBV27 and J usage is TRBJ2-3; D is ambiguous. The CDR3 is 13 residues long. V was shortened by 5 bases and J by 0 bases, with 6 bases between the two germline ends. Per the germline V gene, CDR1 is MNHEY and CDR2 is SMNVEV (reference sequence). This CDR3 is CASSLPSTDTQYF. Here the CDR3 DNA reads TGTGCCAGCAGTCTCCCTAGCACAGATACGCAGTATTTT.

The V and J genes are TRBV6-6 and TRBJ2-3, with D unclear. From germline, CDR1 is MNHNY and CDR2 SVGAGI (reference sequence). Trimming removed 2 bases at V and 6 bases at J, with 3 bases between. The CDR3 runs 11 residues. The CDR3 here is CASSYVDTQYF. DNA of the CDR3: TGTGCCAGCAGTTACGTGGATACGCAGTATTTT.

The V call is TRBV28, the J call TRBJ2-1; 10 bases agree with TRBD2. The germline CDR1 and CDR2 sequences are MDHEN and SYDVKM. The CDR3 contains 14 residues. The junction had 3 bases not matched to a gene; V was cut back by 1 base and J by 9 bases. Here the CDR3 DNA reads TGTGCCAGCAGTTTATCTAGCGGGAGTCCTGAGCAGTTCTTC. It yields the protein CASSLSSGSPEQFF.

The chain uses TRBV4-3 and TRBJ2-2; 7 bases line up with TRBD2. This CDR3 region has 20 residues. Germline CDR1 LGHNA, CDR2 YSLEER. Trimming at V came to 0 bases and at J to 5 bases, leaving 18 bases not matched to a gene. The CDR3 nucleotides are TGCGCCAGCAGCCAAGACAGTCCCTGGCGGGAGCCACCCGGGACCGGGGAGCTGTTTTTT. It yields the protein CASSQDSPWREPPGTGELFF.

This clone has a single count. The rearrangement links TRBV9 to TRBJ2-1; D not certain. The CDR3 spans 17 residues. The germline V gene has CDR1 SGDLS and CDR2 YYNGEE. Trimming stripped 0 bases from V and 0 bases from J, with 13 bases between. CDR3 nucleotide sequence: TGTGCCAGCAGCGTAGCCGGTTTGGGCAGCTCCTACAATGAGCAGTTCTTC. Its protein is CASSVAGLGSSYNEQFF.

The chain has TRBV15 and TRBJ1-3; no clear D gene. Deletions cut 3 bases from V and 3 bases from J, with 6 bases between. Germline values: CDR1 LNHNV, CDR2 YYDKDF (reference sequence). CDR3 size: 13 residues. The CDR3 region has the DNA TGTGCCACCAGCAGTGGCAGTGGAAACACCATATATTTT. It codes for CATSSGSGNTIYF.

This rearrangement joins TRBV5-4 to TRBJ2-1; 7 bases are shared with TRBD1. The V gene end was trimmed by 4 bases and the J gene end by 2 bases; junction bases not matched to a gene: 9. This CDR3 has 16 residues. Germline CDR1 reads SGHNT; CDR2 reads YYREEE (reference sequence). As DNA, the CDR3 is TGTGCCAGCAGCAGGAGCCGGGACAGCACCTACAATGAGCAGTTCTTC. It encodes CASSRSRDSTYNEQFF.

The V call is TRBV7-2, the J call TRBJ1-1; D gene ambiguous. The germline gives CDR1 SGHTA, CDR2 FQGNSA. The V gene lost 1 base and the J gene lost 5 bases, with 11 bases spanning the gap. The CDR3 contains 14 residues. The CDR3 spells CASSLGPGRTEAFF. The CDR3 bases are TGTGCCAGCAGCTTAGGGCCGGGGAGGACTGAAGCTTTCTTT.

The gene calls are TRBV5-3 and TRBJ2-5; 9 bases line up with TRBD1. TRBV5-3 is designated an ORF whose function remains uncertain. The V and J ends lost 2 bases and 3 bases, in that order; junction bases with no gene match: 2. This CDR3 spans 14 amino acids. CDR3 region: CARSFGQGKETQYF. The CDR3, as DNA: TGTGCCAGAAGCTTCGGACAGGGGAAAGAGACCCAGTACTTC.

V is TRBV2 and J is TRBJ2-3; 10 positions match TRBD2. Germline CDR1 reads SNHLY; CDR2 reads FYNNEI. Losses at the gene ends were 4 bases for V and 2 bases for J; bases not matched to a gene: 6. The CDR3 loop spans 16 amino acids. CDR3 protein: CASSGGLASNTDTQYF. CDR3 nucleotide sequence: TGTGCCAGCAGTGGGGGACTAGCGAGTAACACAGATACGCAGTATTTT.

The rearrangement links TRBV4-1 to TRBJ2-3, with D possibly TRBD1 on 6 matching bases. The V end was cut by 4 bases, the J end by 0 bases, with 14 bases between. The CDR3 sequence is 16 residues long. CDR1 and CDR2 (germline): MGHRA, YSYEKL. CDR3 loop: CASSLRQGFSTDTQYF. CDR3 DNA sequence: TGCGCCAGCAGCCTCCGGCAGGGGTTCAGCACAGATACGCAGTATTTT.

The chain is built from TRBV30 and TRBJ1-3; D not certain. The germline V and J ends were trimmed by 3 bases and 6 bases, with 15 bases remaining between them. Germline V gene lookup returns CDR1 GTSNPN and CDR2 SVGIG (reference sequence). The CDR3 runs to 14 residues. CDR3 residues: CAWRSTDGPNTIYF. The CDR3 DNA sequence: TGTGCCTGGAGGTCGACGGACGGCCCAAACACCATATATTTT. The whole variable domain, filled in from reference TRBV30 and TRBJ1-3, reads SQTIHQWPATLVQPVGSPLSLECTVEGTSNPNLYWYRQAAGRGLQLLFYSVGIGQISSEVPQNLSASRPQDRQFILSSKKLLLSDSGFYLCAWRSTDGPNTIYFGEGSWLTVV.

The genes are TRBV10-3 and TRBJ2-1, with D perhaps matching TRBD2 (6 bases). Trimming removed 4 bases at V and 8 bases at J, with 12 bases between. Germline CDR1 and CDR2: ENHRY and SYGVKD. CDR3 length: 13 amino acids. The CDR3 sequence is CAISGGGVHEQFF. The CDR3 DNA sequence: TGTGCCATCAGTGGAGGCGGGGTTCATGAGCAGTTCTTC.

This chain joins TRBV12-5 and TRBJ1-1; no firm D call. The V gene's germline CDR1 is LGHNT and CDR2 FRNRAP. CDR3 length equals 18 residues. Trimming shortened V by 4 bases and J by 3 bases, and 24 bases separated the two germline ends. In nucleotides, the CDR3 is TGTGCTAGTGGTTCCACCCCTGCCCTCCGGGAGTCCCACACTGAAGCTTTCTTT. Protein sequence: CASGSTPALRESHTEAFF.

The V gene is TRBV18, the J gene TRBJ2-3; D is uncertain. Germline V gives CDR1 KGHSH, CDR2 LQKENI. The CDR3 is 14 residues long. V lost 0 bases to trimming and J lost 1 base, with 5 bases between them. This CDR3 is CASSPPSRTDTQYF. The CDR3 nucleotides are TGTGCCAGCTCACCACCATCCCGCACAGATACGCAGTATTTT.